These 15 T cell receptor beta chains originate from one sample sequenced in a study of tumor-infiltrating lymphocytes in primary liver carcinoma. Unsorted bulk tissue, about 19-32 mg of it, served as the source for co-extraction of RNA and DNA. TCR beta cDNA was prepared out of around 460 ng total RNA by means of a constant-region primer. Libraries covering TCR beta were generated through three nested multiplex PCR rounds (using a slightly modified ARM-PCR). Two initial PCR rounds of about 11 cycles each paired TRBV1-TRBV30 forward primers with a C-beta reverse primer. TCRdb redid the calling of the multiplex PCR reads with MiXCR, one entry per CDR3 protein. The repertoire consists of nearly 50,000 distinct CDR3 sequences, with about 68% occurring once and the leading ten covering more than 25%. The sequenced material came from liver tumor tissue from sampling region 3. As for subset: tumor region T3, left-lateral pole. These receptors originate from a man aged 40-49 years with primary liver carcinoma and hepatitis B virus infection.

This clonotype was seen more than once but under ten times. One end of the junction is discordant with germline, which a read error may explain. This chain connects TRBV6-5 to TRBJ2-7; 7 nucleotides match TRBD1. Germline loops: CDR1 MNHEY, CDR2 SVGAGI. There are 12 residues in the CDR3. CDR3 sequence: CTSSAGPDRLYF. The DNA of the CDR3 is TGTACCAGCAGTGCTGGACCGGACAGGTTATACTTC.

In its sample, this clonotype was seen a few times. A read error may produce the germline difference seen at one junction end. The chain combines TRBV11-2 with TRBJ2-5; D unresolved. This CDR3 is built from 15 residues. Germline CDR1 and CDR2: SGHAT and FQNNGV. CDR3 sequence (DNA): TGTGCCGGCAGCTTAACCCCCCATGACGGGGAGACCCAGTACTTC. The encoded protein is CAGSLTPHDGETQYF.

This clonotype was seen more than once but under ten times. A clone one base away is much larger, so this may be a read error. This CDR3 reads CARSPKRGVDSPLHF. In DNA, the CDR3 is TGTGCCCGGAGTCCGAAAAGGGGTGTCGATTCACCCCTCCACTTT. This chain links TRBV30 with TRBJ1-6, with D perhaps matching TRBD1 (5 bases). Germline V gene data show CDR1 as GTSNPN and CDR2 as SVGIG (reference sequence). The CDR3 is made up of 15 amino acids.

This clonotype has at least ten counts. The chain is built from TRBV5-1 and TRBJ2-2, with D hard to call. With 0 bases removed from V and 3 bases from J, the gap between germline ends came to 12 bases. CDR1 is SGHRS and CDR2 is YFSETQ in the germline V gene. CDR3 size: 16 residues. The CDR3 DNA sequence: TGCGCCAGCAGCTTGGCCGGGCGAACGGACACCGGGGAGCTGTTTTTT. It specifies CASSLAGRTDTGELFF. Combining the CDR3 with reference TRBV5-1 and TRBJ2-2 gives the whole variable domain KAGVTQTPRYLIKTRGQQVTLSCSPISGHRSVSWYQQTPGQGLQFLFEYFSETQRNKGNFPGRFSGRQFSNSRSEMNVSTLELGDSALYLCASSLAGRTDTGELFFGEGSRLTVL.

For this clonotype: The conserved final phenylalanine or tryptophan is absent from the CDR3, which likely points to a read error. The chain links TRBV29-1 to TRBJ2-1; no clear D. This CDR3 has 12 amino acids. The germline V gene encodes CDR1 SQVTM and CDR2 ANQGSEA. The V and J ends lost 4 bases and 11 bases respectively, with 15 bases between them. CDR3 sequence (DNA): TGCAGCGTTGGGTTGAGCCGAAATAAGCAGTTCGTC. It translates to CSVGLSRNKQFV.

The chain couples TRBV2 to TRBJ2-5; D may match TRBD1 or TRBD2 (6 bases each). V was pared by 8 bases and J by 4 bases, with 23 bases between. CDR1 and CDR2 (germline): SNHLY, FYNNEI. CDR3 length equals 16 residues. CDR3 coding DNA: TGTGCCAGCGTCTCTTCCCGGGGGCGGGGTGGAGAGACCCAGTACTTC. Amino acid sequence: CASVSSRGRGGETQYF.

To note about this clonotype: A read error may produce the germline difference seen at one junction end. This chain's CDR3 is CASGDRDNDPNSGELFF. CDR3 coding DNA: TGTGCCAGCGGCGACAGGGATAACGACCCGAACTCCGGGGAGCTGTTTTTT. The chain combines TRBV6-1 with TRBJ2-2, with 7 bases identical to TRBD1. The CDR3 spans 17 residues. In germline, CDR1 is MNHNS, CDR2 SASEGT.

About this clonotype itself: A junction boundary mismatches the germline segment, possibly from a read error. The rearrangement joins TRBV11-2 to TRBJ2-3; either TRBD1 or TRBD2 may supply D (5 bases each). CDR1 and CDR2 from the germline V gene are SGHAT and FQNNGV. The CDR3 is 16 amino acids. The CDR3 loop is CASTLSGTGSTDTQNF. CDR3 coding DNA: TGTGCCAGCACCCTATCCGGGACGGGGAGCACAGATACGCAGAATTTT.

Notes on this clonotype: Germline is not matched at one junction end, which may reflect a read error. The J gene is TRBJ2-7, the V gene TRBV7-8; 7 bases line up with TRBD2. In germline, CDR1 is SGHVS, CDR2 FQNEAQ. This CDR3 comprises 15 residues. The CDR3 DNA is TGCGCCAGCAGCTTAGTGGGCCAGCGGGGCCACGAGCAGCACTTC. This gives the protein CASSLVGQRGHEQHF.

Concerning this clonotype itself: One junction end disagrees with the germline gene, perhaps due to a read error. J is TRBJ2-7 and V is TRBV11-2; D gene uncertain. Germline V gene data show CDR1 as SGHAT and CDR2 as FQNNGV. This CDR3 has 15 residues. CDR3 sequence: CASTPLEVAQYEQYF. In DNA, the CDR3 is TGTGCCAGCACCCCCTTGGAAGTGGCCCAGTACGAGCAATACTTC. The full variable domain, rest sourced from reference TRBV11-2 and TRBJ2-7, is EAGVAQSPRYKIIEKRQSVAFWCNPISGHATLYWYQQILGQGPKLLIQFQNNGVVDDSQLPKDRFSAERLKGVDSTLKIQPAKLEDSAVYLCASTPLEVAQYEQYFGPGTRLTVT.

Concerning this clonotype itself: The conserved phenylalanine or tryptophan is not found at the CDR3 terminus, so this likely reflects a read error. In DNA, the CDR3 is TGTGCCAGCAGTCAGACCCGGGACCACCCCTACGATCAGTACTTA. Amino acid sequence: CASSQTRDHPYDQYL. This chain joins TRBV4-2 and TRBJ2-7, with D possibly called TRBD1 or TRBD2 (5 bases each). The CDR3 is 15 amino acids. CDR1 is LGHNA, CDR2 YNFKEQ, per germline.

This clonotype has more than one count but fewer than ten. Germline and junction disagree at one end, which may indicate a read error. The chain links TRBV6-5 to TRBJ1-6; tentative D call: TRBD1 (5 bases). CDR3 length: 16 amino acids. Germline loops: CDR1 MNHEY, CDR2 SVGAGI. CDR3 coding DNA: TGTGCCAGGAGCCGGGACGGGTTAGATCGTAATTCACCCCCCCACTTT. Translating gives CARSRDGLDRNSPPHF.

Turning to this clonotype: One base away lies a much larger clone, so this may be a sequencing read error. The chain links TRBV30 to TRBJ2-7; possible D gene TRBD1, 5 bases. V dropped 2 bases and J dropped 7 bases, with 15 bases sitting between them. CDR1 is GTSNPN and CDR2 is SVGIG in the germline V gene (reference sequence). The CDR3 contains 13 residues. CDR3 bases: TGTGCCTGGAGTCGGATAGGGGCTGGGGAGCAGTACTTC. Translation: CAWSRIGAGEQYF.

For this clonotype: A read error is possible here, since a much larger clone lies one base away. V gene TRBV28 combines with J gene TRBJ2-7; possibly TRBD2 for D (6 bases). Per germline, CDR1 MDHEN and CDR2 SYDVKM. V was trimmed by 5 bases and J by 8 bases, leaving 22 bases between them. The CDR3 spans 15 residues. CDR3 DNA: TGTGCCAGCAGTCCCCCTCGCGGAGGGAATTACAAGCAGTACTTC. It encodes CASSPPRGGNYKQYF.

The chain uses TRBV30 and TRBJ2-7; D possibly matches TRBD1 or TRBD2 (5 bases each). From germline, CDR1 is GTSNPN and CDR2 SVGIG (reference sequence). This CDR3 has 14 residues. Trimming stripped 8 bases from V and 2 bases from J, with 19 bases between. The DNA of the CDR3 is TGTGCCGGGGGACGGGGACGGTCGCCCTACGAGCAGTACTTC. This gives the protein CAGGRGRSPYEQYF.